These 20 T cell receptor beta chains came from one sample sequenced in a study of T-cell reconstitution after alpha-beta-depleted transplantation in children. As it was prepared, the TCRbeta library received unique molecular identifiers. A single record per CDR3 protein comes from TCRdb applying MiXCR to the PCR reads. This sample has roughly 500,000 distinct CDR3 sequences; around a third occur once, and the top ten carry 2.4%. The sequenced sample was PBMCs from the stem cell graft donor, obtained from the stem cell graft. The receptors originated from a human donor who donated a stem cell graft to a child with aplastic anemia.

This clonotype was seen only a few times. The chain links TRBV5-5 to TRBJ2-4; D is perhaps TRBD2 (6 bases). The CDR3 consists of 18 residues. V was pared by 0 bases and J by 0 bases, with 16 bases between. The germline V gene has CDR1 SGHKS and CDR2 YYEKEE (reference sequence). CDR3: CASSLANRDSGAKNIQYF. The DNA of the CDR3 is TGTGCCAGCAGCTTGGCGAATCGGGACTCCGGAGCCAAAAACATTCAGTACTTC.

This clonotype has a handful of counts. The gene calls are TRBV18 and TRBJ2-2; D call uncertain. This CDR3 has 13 residues. V was trimmed by 2 bases and J by 9 bases, leaving 10 bases between them. Germline CDR1 KGHSH, CDR2 LQKENI. CDR3 residues: CASSPTRARELFF. As DNA, the CDR3 is TGTGCCAGCTCACCAACTCGAGCGCGGGAGCTGTTTTTT. Full variable domain (remainder filled in from reference TRBV18 and TRBJ2-2): NAGVMQNPRHLVRRRGQEARLRCSPMKGHSHVYWYRQLPEEGLKFMVYLQKENIIDESGMPKERFSAEFPKEGPSILRIQQVVRGDSAAYFCASSPTRARELFFGEGSRLTVL.

V gene TRBV12-3 or TRBV12-4 combines with J gene TRBJ2-4, with TRBD1 as a possible D gene (5 bases). V lost 5 bases and J 5 bases, leaving 13 bases between the germline ends. There are 14 residues in the CDR3. DNA for the CDR3: TGTGCCAGCAGTCAAGTAGGGGTCGAAAACATTCAGTACTTC. Protein: CASSQVGVENIQYF.

This clonotype has just a few counts. This rearrangement joins TRBV29-1 to TRBJ2-5; D is perhaps TRBD1 (6 bases). V lost 6 bases, J lost 3 bases, and 11 bases lay in between. Per the germline V gene, CDR1 is SQVTM and CDR2 is ANQGSEA. This CDR3 is built from 12 residues. The CDR3 DNA sequence: TGCAGCGTCAGGGGTTGGGAAGAGACCCAGTACTTC. This encodes CSVRGWEETQYF.

The chain carries TRBV9 and TRBJ1-1, with D possibly being TRBD1 (6 bases). CDR1 SGDLS and CDR2 YYNGEE come from the germline V gene. V was cut by 0 bases and J by 1 base, with 10 bases left in between. The CDR3 totals 15 residues. CDR3 nucleotide sequence: TGTGCCAGCAGCGTAGCTCCCAGGGGGAACACTGAAGCTTTCTTT. Translation gives CASSVAPRGNTEAFF.

This clonotype was found once. The chain uses TRBV9 and TRBJ2-3; 7 bases are a match to TRBD2. This CDR3 comprises 14 residues. CDR1 is SGDLS and CDR2 is YYNGEE in the germline V gene. J was trimmed by 1 base and V by 4 bases; bases with no gene match: 3. The CDR3 sequence is CASSLTSRTDTQYF. DNA for the CDR3: TGTGCCAGCAGCCTGACTAGCCGCACAGATACGCAGTATTTT.

J is TRBJ1-1 and V is TRBV4-3; possible D gene TRBD1, 5 bases. Germline V gene data show CDR1 as LGHNA and CDR2 as YSLEER. The CDR3 has 13 amino acids. The V end lost 7 bases, the J end lost 5 bases, and 14 bases lay between the germline ends. DNA of the CDR3: TGCGCCAGCAAGCAAGGGGATGATACTGAAGCTTTCTTT. The encoded protein is CASKQGDDTEAFF.

J is TRBJ2-1 and V is TRBV11-1, with TRBD2 matching over 11 bases. Germline V gene data show CDR1 as SGHAT and CDR2 as FQDESV (reference sequence). Germline trimming cut 3 bases from V and 3 bases from J; bases unmatched to any gene: 7. The CDR3 is made up of 17 amino acids. CDR3 in amino acids: CASSFSSGTSGYNEQFF. The CDR3 region has the DNA TGTGCCAGCAGCTTTAGTTCCGGGACTAGCGGCTACAATGAGCAGTTCTTC.

This clonotype showed up just a few times. The CDR3 protein is CAISEREWGPLYNEQFF. CDR3 bases: TGTGCCATCAGTGAAAGGGAATGGGGACCCCTATACAATGAGCAGTTCTTC. This chain links TRBV10-3 with TRBJ2-1; perhaps D is TRBD1 or TRBD2 (5 bases each). The germline gives CDR1 ENHRY, CDR2 SYGVKD. V lost 3 bases and J 4 bases, leaving 19 bases between the germline ends. This CDR3 contains 17 residues.

This chain connects TRBV7-3 to TRBJ2-2; D is uncertain. The V end lost 5 bases, the J end lost 6 bases, and 10 bases lay between the germline ends. The CDR3 consists of 13 residues. The germline V gene has CDR1 SGHTA and CDR2 FQGTGA. Here the CDR3 reads CASSRPDAGELFF. The CDR3 nucleotides are TGTGCCAGCAGCCGGCCCGACGCCGGGGAGCTGTTTTTT.

The J gene is TRBJ2-3, the V gene TRBV5-4, with TRBD2 as a possible D gene (5 bases). The ends were cut back, 1 base at V and 0 bases at J, with 12 bases in the middle. The CDR3 consists of 16 residues. Germline V CDR1 and CDR2: SGHNT, YYREEE (reference sequence). The DNA of the CDR3 is TGTGCCAGCAGCTTGTTGGGTTCGGGGAGCACAGATACGCAGTATTTT. Translating gives CASSLLGSGSTDTQYF.

The rearrangement links TRBV20-1 to TRBJ1-4; no clear D gene. The CDR3 loop spans 14 amino acids. V was pared by 3 bases and J by 4 bases, with 12 bases between. Germline loops: CDR1 DFQATT, CDR2 SNEGSKA (reference sequence). CDR3 residues: CSASTSGLNEKLFF. The CDR3 DNA reads as TGCAGTGCTAGTACCAGCGGGCTTAATGAAAAACTGTTTTTT.

At least ten counts were recorded for this clonotype. The V gene is TRBV3-1, the J gene TRBJ2-2, with TRBD2 as a possible D gene (5 bases). Germline CDR1 LGHDT, CDR2 YNNKEL (reference sequence). V was shortened by 3 bases and J by 1 base, with 9 bases between the two germline ends. The CDR3 runs to 15 residues. CDR3 DNA: TGTGCCAGCAGCCACGGACGGGAGAACACCGGGGAGCTGTTTTTT. It encodes CASSHGRENTGELFF.

The genes are TRBV7-2 and TRBJ2-7, with D uncertain. The CDR3 loop spans 14 amino acids. The V gene's germline CDR1 is SGHTA and CDR2 FQGNSA. V was cut by 6 bases and J by 6 bases, with 18 bases left in between. The CDR3 loop reads CASRGPAPTTEQYF. The DNA of the CDR3 is TGTGCCAGCAGGGGTCCGGCCCCCACCACCGAGCAGTACTTC.

This clonotype showed up just a few times. V gene TRBV27 combines with J gene TRBJ1-5; no firm D call. V lost 3 bases to trimming and J lost 8 bases, with 11 bases between them. The germline CDR1 and CDR2 sequences are MNHEY and SMNVEV (reference sequence). CDR3 length: 13 amino acids. CDR3 amino acids: CASSFGIGKPQHF. Written as DNA, the CDR3 is TGTGCCAGCAGTTTTGGAATCGGGAAGCCCCAGCATTTT.

This chain uses TRBV11-2 with TRBJ1-2, with 10 bases identical to TRBD1. Losses at the gene ends were 5 bases for V and 7 bases for J; bases not matched to a gene: 10. The CDR3 covers 15 residues. CDR1 and CDR2 (germline): SGHAT, FQNNGV. The DNA of the CDR3 is TGTGCCAGCAGCCGTGCCGGGACAGGGGTTTCTGGCTACACCTTC. Translated: CASSRAGTGVSGYTF. The entire variable domain, with the rest obtained from reference TRBV11-2 and TRBJ1-2, is as follows: EAGVAQSPRYKIIEKRQSVAFWCNPISGHATLYWYQQILGQGPKLLIQFQNNGVVDDSQLPKDRFSAERLKGVDSTLKIQPAKLEDSAVYLCASSRAGTGVSGYTFGSGTRLTVV.

This clonotype was observed many times. The chain uses TRBV30 and TRBJ2-7, with D possibly called TRBD1 or TRBD2 (6 bases each). Between the trimmed V and J ends, which lost 3 bases and 7 bases, there was a span of 19 bases. The CDR3 runs 14 residues. CDR1 is GTSNPN, CDR2 SVGIG, per germline (reference sequence). The chain's CDR3 is CAWSAGHGGGEQYF. DNA for the CDR3: TGTGCCTGGAGCGCGGGACACGGAGGAGGAGAGCAGTACTTC.

This clonotype showed up just a few times. V gene TRBV20-1 combines with J gene TRBJ2-1, with TRBD2 identical over 12 bases. CDR1 and CDR2 from the germline V gene are DFQATT and SNEGSKA (reference sequence). With 5 bases clipped from V and 4 bases from J, the junction kept 6 bases outside the gene matches. The CDR3 contains 15 residues. The CDR3 reads CSAPRLAGAYNEQFF. CDR3 sequence (DNA): TGCAGTGCTCCTAGACTAGCGGGAGCATACAATGAGCAGTTCTTC.

This clonotype was observed a few times. CDR3 residues: CASSLSARDLYEQYF. The CDR3 nucleotides read TGTGCCAGCAGCTTGTCGGCTCGGGACCTCTACGAGCAGTACTTC. This chain connects TRBV5-5 to TRBJ2-7; possibly TRBD1 or TRBD2 for D (5 bases each). The germline CDR1 and CDR2 sequences are SGHKS and YYEKEE (reference sequence). V dropped 1 base and J dropped 3 bases, with 14 bases sitting between them. The CDR3 spans 15 residues.

In its sample, this clonotype was seen a few times. The genes are TRBV12-3 or TRBV12-4 and TRBJ1-5; 9 bases are shared with TRBD1. This CDR3 has 17 residues. Trimming removed 7 bases from V and 0 bases from J; junction bases left unmatched: 10. The CDR3: CASMKTGTGSSNQPQHF. CDR3 sequence (DNA): TGTGCCAGCATGAAAACCGGGACAGGGTCTAGCAATCAGCCCCAGCATTTT.